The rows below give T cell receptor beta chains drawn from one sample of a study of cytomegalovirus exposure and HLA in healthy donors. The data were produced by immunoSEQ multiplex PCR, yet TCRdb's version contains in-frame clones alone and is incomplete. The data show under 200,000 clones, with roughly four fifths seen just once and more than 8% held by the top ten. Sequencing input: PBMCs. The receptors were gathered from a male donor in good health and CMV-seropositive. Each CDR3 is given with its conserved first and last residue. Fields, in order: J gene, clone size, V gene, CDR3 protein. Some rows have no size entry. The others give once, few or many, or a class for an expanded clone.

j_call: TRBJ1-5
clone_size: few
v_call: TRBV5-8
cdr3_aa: CASSPRTGGSNQPQHF

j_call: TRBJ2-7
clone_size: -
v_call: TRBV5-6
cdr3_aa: CASSRYKGQGSREQYF

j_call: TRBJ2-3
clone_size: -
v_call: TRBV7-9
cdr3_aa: CASSLFRRTDSTDTQYF

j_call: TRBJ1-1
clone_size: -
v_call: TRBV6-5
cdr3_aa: CASKRSSENTEAFF

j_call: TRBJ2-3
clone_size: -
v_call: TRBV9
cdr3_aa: CASSVALAGGRTDTQYF

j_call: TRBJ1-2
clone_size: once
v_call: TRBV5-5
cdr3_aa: CASSLEGQGYGYTF

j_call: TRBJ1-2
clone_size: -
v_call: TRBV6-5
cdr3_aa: CASSYNGGPLYYGYTF

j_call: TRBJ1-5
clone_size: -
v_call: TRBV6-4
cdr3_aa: CASSDSKVGGQGVSDQPQHF

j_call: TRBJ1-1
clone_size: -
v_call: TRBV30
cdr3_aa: CAWSVATAPNTEAFF

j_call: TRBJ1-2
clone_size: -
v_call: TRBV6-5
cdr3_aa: CASEDRIYGYTF

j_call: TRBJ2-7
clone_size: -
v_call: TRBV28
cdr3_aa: CASSKGTGGTEQYF

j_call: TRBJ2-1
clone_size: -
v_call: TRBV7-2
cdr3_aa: CASSLGGSGPYNEQFF

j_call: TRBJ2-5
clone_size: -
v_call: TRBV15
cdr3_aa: CATSQTGTKETQYF

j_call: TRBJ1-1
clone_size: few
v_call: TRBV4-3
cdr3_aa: CASSQGGLMNTEAFF

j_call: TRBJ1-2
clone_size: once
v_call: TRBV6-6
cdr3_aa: CASVGGARFYGYTF

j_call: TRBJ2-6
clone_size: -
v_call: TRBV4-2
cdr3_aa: CASSQDARTSNSGANGLTF

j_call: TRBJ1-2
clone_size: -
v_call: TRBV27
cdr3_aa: CASSQSQASVRGYTF

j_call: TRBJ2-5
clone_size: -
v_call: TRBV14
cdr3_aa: CASSQRQGSETQYF

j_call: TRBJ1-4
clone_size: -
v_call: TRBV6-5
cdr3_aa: CASSTGQGPSEKLFF

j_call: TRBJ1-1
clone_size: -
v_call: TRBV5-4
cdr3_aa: CASSLKDRGVIAFF

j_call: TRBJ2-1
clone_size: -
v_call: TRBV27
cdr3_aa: CASRLGTGKGEQFF

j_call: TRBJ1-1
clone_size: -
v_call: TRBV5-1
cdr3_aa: CASSLEGRQGLAEAFF

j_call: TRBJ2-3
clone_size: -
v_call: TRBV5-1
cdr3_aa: CASSQQGTDTQYF

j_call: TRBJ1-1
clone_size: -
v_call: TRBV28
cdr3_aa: CASSSALGTGMNTEAFF

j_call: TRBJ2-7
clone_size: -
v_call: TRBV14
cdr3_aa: CASSQGLSSYEQYF

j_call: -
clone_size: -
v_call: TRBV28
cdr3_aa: CASRDAGVIHEQYF

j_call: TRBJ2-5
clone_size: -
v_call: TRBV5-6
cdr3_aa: CASSLVVQETQYF

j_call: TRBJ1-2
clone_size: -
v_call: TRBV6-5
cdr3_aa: CASSYDRIYGYTF

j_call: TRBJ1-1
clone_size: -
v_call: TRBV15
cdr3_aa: CATSREGSGTEAFF

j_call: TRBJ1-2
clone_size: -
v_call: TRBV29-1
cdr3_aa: CSVGRQGASNYGYTF

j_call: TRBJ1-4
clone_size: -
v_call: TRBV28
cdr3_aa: CASRTGQGTNEKLFF

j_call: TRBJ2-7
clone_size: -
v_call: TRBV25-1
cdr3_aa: CASSHYRYQQYF

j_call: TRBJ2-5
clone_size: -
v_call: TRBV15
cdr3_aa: CATSRVAGVGVQETQYF

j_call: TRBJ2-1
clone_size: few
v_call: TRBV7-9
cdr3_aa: CASSYYSEQFF

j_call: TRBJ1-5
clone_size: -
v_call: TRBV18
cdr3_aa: CASSLNRGVDQHF

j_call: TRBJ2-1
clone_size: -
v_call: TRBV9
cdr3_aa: CASSVALGTRSYNEQFF

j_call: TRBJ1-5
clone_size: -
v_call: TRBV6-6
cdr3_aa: CASRRTAGTVYQPQHF

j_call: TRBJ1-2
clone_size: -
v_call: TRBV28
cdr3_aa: CASSLSVGGDRGGSGYGYTF

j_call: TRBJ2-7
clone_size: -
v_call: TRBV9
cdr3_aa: CASSVASGGYEQYF

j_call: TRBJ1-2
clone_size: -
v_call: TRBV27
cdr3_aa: CASSTFFGSGGYTF

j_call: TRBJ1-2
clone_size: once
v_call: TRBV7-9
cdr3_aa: CASSLPDRGNYGYTF

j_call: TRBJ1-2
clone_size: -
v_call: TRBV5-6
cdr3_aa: CASSLVRQEAYGYTF